The rows below give T cell receptor beta chains drawn from one sample of a study of vaccination effects on CD4 cells after COVID-19. The antigens of these receptors remain unknown. Repertoires were generated with immunoSEQ multiplex PCR, while TCRdb's copy carries only in-frame clones and drops some. The sample records tens of thousands of clones, more than 70% being singletons. The material sequenced was CD4+ T cells from PBMCs cultured with HCoV-NL63 spike peptides, taken before COVID-19 vaccination. These receptors all come from a human donor who received a COVID-19 vaccine. Each CDR3 is given with its conserved first and last residue. Each record gives: V gene, D gene, clone size, J gene, CDR3 protein, CDR3 DNA. D genes are given only for firm matches. Rows give clone size only sometimes, using once, few, many, or a class for an expanded clone.

TRBV4-3	.	.	TRBJ1-4	CASSPGSGQLFF	TGCGCCAGCAGCCCGGGGAGCGGACAACTGTTTTTT
TRBV5-1	.	.	TRBJ2-1	CASSLAVGNYNEQFF	TGCGCCAGCAGCTTGGCTGTAGGAAACTACAATGAGCAGTTCTTC
TRBV9	TRBD2	.	TRBJ2-3	CASSVAGGAADTQYF	TGTGCCAGCAGCGTGGCCGGGGGGGCCGCAGATACGCAGTATTTT
TRBV6-5	.	.	TRBJ1-1	CASLAFQREAFF	TGTGCCAGCCTTGCATTCCAGAGGGAGGCTTTCTTT
TRBV6-5	TRBD1	.	TRBJ2-5	CASRRQGGGETQYF	TGTGCCAGCAGAAGACAGGGGGGGGGAGAGACCCAGTACTTC
TRBV7-2	.	.	TRBJ2-5	CASSLVRGEETQYF	TGTGCCAGCAGCTTAGTTCGGGGTGAAGAGACCCAGTACTTC
TRBV9	TRBD2	.	TRBJ2-1	CASSVVSGGPGEQFF	TGTGCCAGCAGCGTAGTGAGCGGGGGCCCCGGTGAGCAGTTCTTC
TRBV2	.	.	TRBJ1-2	CASSGQGLSGYTF	TGTGCCAGCAGTGGGCAGGGATTGAGCGGCTACACCTTC
TRBV4-1	.	.	TRBJ2-3	CASSLPQGADTQYF	TGCGCCAGCAGCCTTCCACAGGGTGCAGATACGCAGTATTTT
TRBV5-1	.	.	TRBJ1-1	CASSPTGHENTEAFF	TGCGCCAGCAGCCCGACGGGACACGAAAACACTGAAGCTTTCTTT
TRBV19	TRBD2	once	TRBJ2-1	CASSMVLAGGNEQFF	TGTGCCAGTAGTATGGTACTAGCGGGGGGCAATGAGCAGTTCTTC
TRBV19	.	few	TRBJ1-2	CASSPDHGRGWGYGYTF	TGTGCCAGTAGTCCAGACCACGGTAGGGGTTGGGGCTATGGCTACACCTTC
TRBV3-1/TRBV3-2	TRBD2	few	TRBJ2-1	CASSPSGLGNEQFF	TGTGCCAGCAGTCCTAGCGGGCTTGGCAATGAGCAGTTCTTC
TRBV7-3	.	few	TRBJ1-2	CASSRTGTGEYGYTF	TGTGCCAGCAGCCGCACAGGGACTGGAGAATATGGCTACACCTTC
TRBV7-3	TRBD2	.	TRBJ2-2	CASSLSSGGNTGELFF	TGTGCCAGCAGCCTATCTAGCGGGGGGAACACCGGGGAGCTGTTTTTT
TRBV19	TRBD1	.	TRBJ1-1	CASSVYPGTGDTEAFF	TGTGCCAGTAGTGTCTACCCCGGGACAGGGGACACTGAAGCTTTCTTT
TRBV9	.	.	TRBJ1-2	CASSTSANYGYTF	TGTGCCAGCAGTACTAGTGCTAACTATGGCTACACCTTC
TRBV28	.	.	TRBJ1-2	CASNRRDGRNYGYTF	TGTGCCAGCAATCGCCGGGACGGACGAAACTATGGCTACACCTTC
TRBV18	TRBD1	.	TRBJ1-2	CASSPSGTGAGYTF	TGTGCCAGCTCACCATCTGGGACAGGGGCTGGCTACACCTTC
TRBV5-4	.	once	TRBJ2-2	CASSLEAGANAGELFF	TGTGCCAGCAGCTTGGAGGCAGGGGCGAACGCCGGGGAGCTGTTTTTT
TRBV30	.	.	TRBJ1-1	CAWSRWQMNTEAFF	TGTGCCTGGAGTAGGTGGCAGATGAACACTGAAGCTTTCTTT
TRBV5-8	.	.	TRBJ1-2	CASSLPPNYGYTF	TGTGCCAGCAGCTTGCCGCCTAACTATGGCTACACCTTC
TRBV5-6	.	.	TRBJ1-2	CASSLEGVYGYTF	TGTGCCAGCAGCTTGGAGGGAGTCTATGGCTACACCTTC
TRBV5-1	.	.	TRBJ1-5	CASSRDSNQPQHF	TGCGCCAGCAGCCGGGACAGCAATCAGCCCCAGCATTTT
TRBV11-2	TRBD2	.	TRBJ2-3	CASSRTSGGYTDTQYF	TGTGCCAGCAGCCGGACTAGCGGGGGGTACACAGATACGCAGTATTTT
TRBV5-1	.	.	TRBJ1-1	CASSLAVQGNTEAFF	TGCGCCAGCAGCTTGGCCGTCCAGGGGAACACTGAAGCTTTCTTT
TRBV3-1/TRBV3-2	.	.	TRBJ1-2	CASSQDQGRGGYTF	TGTGCCAGCAGCCAAGATCAGGGGCGGGGTGGCTACACCTTC
TRBV27	TRBD2	.	TRBJ2-2	CASSLFGAGEENYGELFF	TGTGCCAGCAGTTTATTCGGAGCGGGGGAAGAAAATTACGGGGAGCTGTTTTTT
TRBV19	.	.	TRBJ1-4	CASQRRAGFGEKLFF	TGTGCCAGTCAAAGGAGGGCGGGCTTTGGTGAAAAACTGTTTTTT
TRBV5-8	.	.	TRBJ2-3	CASPAAVIASPRTDTQYF	TGTGCCAGCCCAGCGGCAGTAATAGCCTCACCCCGCACAGATACGCAGTATTTT
TRBV6-5	.	.	TRBJ1-3	CASSFHREGNTIYF	TGTGCCAGCAGTTTCCACAGGGAAGGAAACACCATATATTTT
TRBV19	.	.	TRBJ1-3	CASSPVSGNTIYF	TGTGCCAGTAGCCCCGTCTCTGGAAACACCATATATTTT
TRBV5-8	TRBD1	.	TRBJ2-6	CASSLGPLDRAGANVLTF	TGTGCCAGCAGCTTGGGTCCCCTAGACAGGGCTGGGGCCAACGTCCTGACTTTC
TRBV14	TRBD1	once	TRBJ1-2	CASSRILRGPYYGYTF	TGTGCCAGCAGCCGGATTCTGAGGGGGCCTTACTATGGCTACACCTTC
TRBV9	.	.	TRBJ2-1	CASSRVGNSYNEQFF	TGTGCCAGCAGCCGAGTAGGCAACTCCTACAATGAGCAGTTCTTC
TRBV28	.	.	TRBJ2-3	CASRRVTDTQYF	TGTGCCAGCAGACGGGTCACAGATACGCAGTATTTT
TRBV24-1	TRBD1	once	TRBJ2-5	CATSDRSGGRGETQYF	TGTGCCACCAGTGATCGGTCAGGGGGAAGGGGAGAGACCCAGTACTTC
TRBV3-1/TRBV3-2	.	.	TRBJ2-5	CASSREGGTETQYF	TGTGCCAGCAGCCGGGAGGGGGGAACAGAGACCCAGTACTTC
TRBV6-5	TRBD1	.	TRBJ1-1	CASSSRTGARNTEAFF	TGTGCCAGCAGTTCCCGGACAGGGGCTAGGAACACTGAAGCTTTCTTT
TRBV24-1	.	.	TRBJ2-1	CATSVTGHSYNEQFF	TGTGCCACCAGTGTCACGGGACATTCCTACAATGAGCAGTTCTTC
TRBV4-1	TRBD2	.	TRBJ2-3	CASSQDLRGGHLFTDTQYF	TGCGCCAGCAGCCAAGATCTTCGCGGGGGGCACCTGTTCACAGATACGCAGTATTTT
TRBV3-1/TRBV3-2	.	.	TRBJ2-3	CASSRQPDTQYF	TGTGCCAGCAGCCGACAGCCTGATACGCAGTATTTT
TRBV18	.	.	TRBJ2-3	CASSPNRADTQYF	TGTGCCAGCTCACCTAACAGGGCGGATACGCAGTATTTT
TRBV9	.	.	TRBJ2-5	CASSELSGLQETQYF	TGTGCCAGCAGCGAGCTTAGCGGCCTCCAAGAGACCCAGTACTTC
TRBV10-3	TRBD2	.	TRBJ2-2	CAISEIPSGGNTGELFF	TGTGCCATCAGTGAGATTCCTAGCGGGGGGAACACCGGGGAGCTGTTTTTT
TRBV2	TRBD1	.	TRBJ2-4	CASSEEARTGVLLAKNIQYF	TGTGCCAGCAGTGAAGAGGCTAGGACAGGGGTTCTTCTAGCCAAAAACATTCAGTACTTC
TRBV6-5	.	.	TRBJ2-5	CASTEGGTALETQYF	TGTGCCAGCACCGAGGGCGGGACAGCGCTCGAGACCCAGTACTTC
TRBV6-6	.	.	TRBJ1-2	CASRNGDSGYTF	TGTGCCAGCAGAAACGGGGATTCTGGCTACACCTTC
TRBV6-5	.	once	TRBJ2-3	CASSHDYTDTQYF	TGTGCCAGCAGCCACGACTACACAGATACGCAGTATTTT
TRBV5-1	.	few	TRBJ1-5	CASSLTPLSTQHF	TGCGCCAGCAGCTTGACACCCCTTTCGACCCAGCATTTT
TRBV5-1	TRBD2	.	TRBJ2-3	CASSPEPSGPSADTQYF	TGCGCCAGCAGCCCGGAACCTAGCGGGCCAAGCGCAGATACGCAGTATTTT
TRBV5-6	.	.	TRBJ2-2	CASQVVGELFF	TGTGCCAGCCAGGTTGTCGGGGAGCTGTTTTTT
TRBV24-1	TRBD1	few	TRBJ1-2	CATSDLQGGDYGYTF	TGTGCCACCAGTGATTTGCAAGGGGGCGACTATGGCTACACCTTC